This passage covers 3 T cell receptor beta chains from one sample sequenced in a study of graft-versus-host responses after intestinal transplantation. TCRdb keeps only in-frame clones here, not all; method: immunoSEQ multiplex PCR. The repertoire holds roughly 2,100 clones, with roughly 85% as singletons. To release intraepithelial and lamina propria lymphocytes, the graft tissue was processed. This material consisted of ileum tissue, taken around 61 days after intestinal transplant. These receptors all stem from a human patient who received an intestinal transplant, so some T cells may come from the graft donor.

The CDR3 sequence is CASSSGLAGGVTGELFF. The CDR3 nucleotides read TGTGCCAGCAGCTCAGGACTAGCGGGGGGCGTCACCGGGGAGCTGTTTTTT. The V and J genes are TRBV7-8 and TRBJ2-2; 14 bases map to TRBD2. This CDR3 is 17 amino acids long. CDR1 SGHVS and CDR2 FQNEAQ come from the germline V gene. After removal of 4 bases from V and 4 bases from J, the junction contained 5 bases not matched to a gene.

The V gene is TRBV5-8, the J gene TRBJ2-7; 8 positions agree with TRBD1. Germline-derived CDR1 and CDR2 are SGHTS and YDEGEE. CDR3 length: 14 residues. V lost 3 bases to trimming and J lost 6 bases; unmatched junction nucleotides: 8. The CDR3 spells CASSWTGLAGEQYF. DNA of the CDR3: TGTGCCAGCAGCTGGACAGGGTTAGCAGGCGAGCAGTACTTC. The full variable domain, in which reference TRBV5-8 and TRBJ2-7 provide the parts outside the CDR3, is EAGVTQSPTHLIKTRGQQATLRCSPISGHTSVYWYQQALGLGLQFLLWYDEGEERNRGNFPPRFSGRQFPNYSSELNVNALELEDSALYLCASSWTGLAGEQYFGPGTRLTVT.

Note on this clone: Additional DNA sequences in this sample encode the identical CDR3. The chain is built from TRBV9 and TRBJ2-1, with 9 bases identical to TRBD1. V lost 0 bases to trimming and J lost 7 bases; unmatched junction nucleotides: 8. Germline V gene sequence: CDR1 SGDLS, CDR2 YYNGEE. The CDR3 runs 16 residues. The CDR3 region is CASSVVGQGSWNEQFF. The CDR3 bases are TGTGCCAGCAGCGTAGTTGGACAGGGGTCATGGAATGAGCAGTTCTTC.